The clone carrying this T cell receptor (beta chain) was recorded at least ten times. The CDR3 is 18 residues long. The junction had 19 bases not matched to a gene; V was cut back by 6 bases and J by 5 bases. Germline V gene lookup returns CDR1 LNHDA and CDR2 SQIVND (reference sequence). This sample stems from a study of T cells after posttransplantation cyclophosphamide. Repertoires were generated with immunoSEQ multiplex PCR, while TCRdb's copy carries only in-frame clones and drops some. The repertoire consists of about 39,000 clones, none detected only once. The sample taken for sequencing was PBMCs. The receptor was derived from a woman aged 45-60 years in good health and a related stem cell transplant donor. The chain links TRBV19 to TRBJ1-1, with 9 bases matching TRBD1. The CDR3 coding sequence is TGTGCCAGTAGCCCCTTTCGGACAGGGGAGTACAAGGGGACTGAAGCTTTCTTT. It specifies CASSPFRTGEYKGTEAFF.